The source of this TCR beta chain is a study of somatic mutations in cytotoxic T cells in rheumatoid arthritis. As regards this clone: A read error may produce the germline difference seen at one junction end.

Sequencing used immunoSEQ multiplex PCR; TCRdb keeps in-frame clones, though not all of them. The table includes under 11,000 clones, over 70% detected once. The sequence was collected from a man in his forties or fifties in good health. Sequenced: CD8+ T cells sorted from blood.

CDR3 region: CATEGGQVRYGQYF. The CDR3 nucleotides read TGCGCCACCGAGGGAGGACAGGTACGGTACGGGCAGTACTTC. The chain couples TRBV23-1 to TRBJ2-7; tentative D call: TRBD1 (7 bases). TRBV23-1 is classed as an ORF, of uncertain function. The CDR3 totals 14 residues.